This TCR beta chain was profiled in a study of response to subunit inactivated influenza vaccine. Study-wide results and limits: Few additional T cells are recruited per seasonal influenza vaccination, authors suggested.

TCRdb recomputed calls from the RT-PCR reads with MiXCR, one row per CDR3 protein. The sample holds about 650,000 distinct CDR3 sequences, about 14% seen once. Comment on this clonotype: Its matching antigen is unknown.

The CDR3 is 14 residues long. The germline V gene has CDR1 SNHLY and CDR2 FYNNEI. The V end lost 6 bases, the J end lost 0 bases, and 11 bases lay between the germline ends. The sample was PBMCs from blood, taken approximately 15 days before vaccination. The origin of this receptor is a middle-aged man who received an inactivated influenza vaccine. The rearrangement uses TRBV2 and TRBJ2-5, with D possibly TRBD1 on 6 matching bases. The CDR3 protein is CASRRTAYQETQYF. In DNA, the CDR3 is TGTGCCAGCAGAAGGACAGCGTACCAAGAGACCCAGTACTTC.